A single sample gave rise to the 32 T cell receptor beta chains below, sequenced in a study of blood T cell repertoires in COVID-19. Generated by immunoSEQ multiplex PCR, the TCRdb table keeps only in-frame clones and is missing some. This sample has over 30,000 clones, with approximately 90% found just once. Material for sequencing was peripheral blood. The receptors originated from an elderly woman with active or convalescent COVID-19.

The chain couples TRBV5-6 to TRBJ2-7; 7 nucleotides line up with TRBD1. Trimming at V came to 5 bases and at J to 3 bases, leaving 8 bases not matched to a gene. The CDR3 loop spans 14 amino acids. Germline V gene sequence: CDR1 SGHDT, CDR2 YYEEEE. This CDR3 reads CASRKTGAYYEQYF. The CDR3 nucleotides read TGTGCCAGCAGGAAAACAGGGGCTTACTACGAGCAGTACTTC. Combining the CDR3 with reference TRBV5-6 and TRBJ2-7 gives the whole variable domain DAGVTQSPTHLIKTRGQQVTLRCSPKSGHDTVSWYQQALGQGPQFIFQYYEEEERQRGNFPDRFSGHQFPNYSSELNVNALLLGDSALYLCASRKTGAYYEQYFGPGTRLTVT.

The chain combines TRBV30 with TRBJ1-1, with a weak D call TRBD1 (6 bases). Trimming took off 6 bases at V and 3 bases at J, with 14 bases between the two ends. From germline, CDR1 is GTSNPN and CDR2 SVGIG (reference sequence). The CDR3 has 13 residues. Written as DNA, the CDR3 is TGTGCCTGTCAGGGGCGCCCGGACACTGAAGCTTTCTTT. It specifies CACQGRPDTEAFF.

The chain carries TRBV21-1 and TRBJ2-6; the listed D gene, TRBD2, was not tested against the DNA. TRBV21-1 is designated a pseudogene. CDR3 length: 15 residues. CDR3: CASRQRTSGANVLTF. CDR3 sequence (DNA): TGTGCCAGCAGGCAGCGAACCTCTGGGGCCAACGTCCTGACTTTC.

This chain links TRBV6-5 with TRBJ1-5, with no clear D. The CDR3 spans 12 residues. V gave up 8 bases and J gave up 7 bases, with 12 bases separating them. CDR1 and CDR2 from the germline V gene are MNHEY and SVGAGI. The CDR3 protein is CASQDTHQPQHF. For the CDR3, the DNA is TGTGCCAGCCAAGACACCCACCAGCCCCAGCATTTT.

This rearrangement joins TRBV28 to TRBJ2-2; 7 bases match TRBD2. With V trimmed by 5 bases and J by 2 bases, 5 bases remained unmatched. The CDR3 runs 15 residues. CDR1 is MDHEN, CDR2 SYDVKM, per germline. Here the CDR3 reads CASSRGDLNTGELFF. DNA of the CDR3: TGTGCCAGCAGTCGGGGGGATCTAAACACCGGGGAGCTGTTTTTT.

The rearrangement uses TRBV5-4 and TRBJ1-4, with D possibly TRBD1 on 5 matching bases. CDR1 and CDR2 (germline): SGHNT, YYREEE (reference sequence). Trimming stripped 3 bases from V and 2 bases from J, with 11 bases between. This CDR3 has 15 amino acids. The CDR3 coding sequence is TGTGCCAGCAGCTCAGGAGGGGTTACTAATGAAAAACTGTTTTTT. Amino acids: CASSSGGVTNEKLFF.

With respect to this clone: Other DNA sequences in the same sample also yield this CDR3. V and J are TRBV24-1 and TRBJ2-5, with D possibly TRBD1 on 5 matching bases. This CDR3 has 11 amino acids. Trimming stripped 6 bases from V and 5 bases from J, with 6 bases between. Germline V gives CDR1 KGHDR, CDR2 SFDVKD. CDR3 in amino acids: CATSSGETQYF. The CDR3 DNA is TGTGCCACCAGTTCAGGGGAGACCCAGTACTTC.

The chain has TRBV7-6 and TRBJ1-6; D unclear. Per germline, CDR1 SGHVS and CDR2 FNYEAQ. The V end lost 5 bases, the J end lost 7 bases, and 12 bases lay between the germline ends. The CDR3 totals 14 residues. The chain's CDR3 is CASSITDSNSPLHF. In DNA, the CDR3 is TGTGCCAGCAGCATTACGGACTCAAATTCACCCCTCCACTTT.

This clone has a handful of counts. CDR3 nucleotide sequence: TGTGCCAGCAGCTTAAGGCCCCACCTCGGGACTTCTGGGTCGGATACGCAGTATTTT. Translated: CASSLRPHLGTSGSDTQYF. This chain joins TRBV7-3 and TRBJ2-3, with D possibly TRBD2 on 6 matching bases. The CDR3 loop spans 19 amino acids. With 1 base removed from V and 6 bases from J, the gap between germline ends came to 26 bases. Looked up from germline, CDR1 is SGHTA and CDR2 is FQGTGA. The variable domain in full, completed from reference TRBV7-3 and TRBJ2-3, reads GAGVSQTPSNKVTEKGKYVELRCDPISGHTALYWYRQSLGQGPEFLIYFQGTGAADDSGLPNDRFFAVRPEGSVSTLKIQRTERGDSAVYLCASSLRPHLGTSGSDTQYFGPGTRLTVL.

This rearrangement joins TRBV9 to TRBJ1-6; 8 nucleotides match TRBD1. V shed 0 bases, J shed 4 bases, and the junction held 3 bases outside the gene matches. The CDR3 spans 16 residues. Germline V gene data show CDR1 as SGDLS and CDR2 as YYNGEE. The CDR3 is CASSVGGQGYNSPLHF. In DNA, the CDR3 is TGTGCCAGCAGCGTAGGCGGACAGGGTTATAATTCACCCCTCCACTTT.

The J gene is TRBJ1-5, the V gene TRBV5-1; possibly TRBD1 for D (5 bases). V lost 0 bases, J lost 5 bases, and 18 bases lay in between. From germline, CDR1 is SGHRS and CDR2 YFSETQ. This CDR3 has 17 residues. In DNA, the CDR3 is TGCGCCAGCAGCTTGGGACCGCTTTCAGGGTCGGATCAGCCCCAGCATTTT. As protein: CASSLGPLSGSDQPQHF.

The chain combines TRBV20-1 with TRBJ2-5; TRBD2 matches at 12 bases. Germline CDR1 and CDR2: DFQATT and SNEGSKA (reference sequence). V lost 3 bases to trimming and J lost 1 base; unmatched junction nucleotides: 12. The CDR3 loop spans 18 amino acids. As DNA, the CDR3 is TGCAGTGCTAGTTCCCACTTTCCTAGCGGGGGGGCCCAAGAGACCCAGTACTTC. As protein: CSASSHFPSGGAQETQYF.

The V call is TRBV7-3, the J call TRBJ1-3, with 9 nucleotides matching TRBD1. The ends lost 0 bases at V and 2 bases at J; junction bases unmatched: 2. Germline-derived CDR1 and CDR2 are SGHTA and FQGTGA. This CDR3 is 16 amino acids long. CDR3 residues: CASSLTGTGTGNTIYF. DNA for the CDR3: TGTGCCAGCAGCTTAACCGGGACAGGGACTGGAAACACCATATATTTT. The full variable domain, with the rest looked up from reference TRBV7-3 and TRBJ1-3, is GAGVSQTPSNKVTEKGKYVELRCDPISGHTALYWYRQSLGQGPEFLIYFQGTGAADDSGLPNDRFFAVRPEGSVSTLKIQRTERGDSAVYLCASSLTGTGTGNTIYFGEGSWLTVV.

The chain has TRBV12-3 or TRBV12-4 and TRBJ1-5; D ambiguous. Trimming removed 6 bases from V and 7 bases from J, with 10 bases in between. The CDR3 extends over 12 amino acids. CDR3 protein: CASRMGPQPQHF. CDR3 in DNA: TGTGCCAGCAGAATGGGCCCCCAGCCCCAGCATTTT.

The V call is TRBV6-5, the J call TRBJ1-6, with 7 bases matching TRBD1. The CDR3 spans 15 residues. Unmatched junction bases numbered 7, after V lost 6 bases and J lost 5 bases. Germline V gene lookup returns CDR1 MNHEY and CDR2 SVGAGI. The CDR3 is CASRLTGTHNSPLHF. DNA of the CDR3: TGTGCCAGCAGACTGACAGGGACGCATAATTCACCCCTCCACTTT.

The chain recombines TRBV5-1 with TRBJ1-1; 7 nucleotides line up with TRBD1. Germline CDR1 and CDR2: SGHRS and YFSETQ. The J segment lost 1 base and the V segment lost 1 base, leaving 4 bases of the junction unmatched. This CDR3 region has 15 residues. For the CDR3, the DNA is TGCGCCAGCAGCTTGTTCCGGGACAGGAACACTGAAGCTTTCTTT. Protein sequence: CASSLFRDRNTEAFF.

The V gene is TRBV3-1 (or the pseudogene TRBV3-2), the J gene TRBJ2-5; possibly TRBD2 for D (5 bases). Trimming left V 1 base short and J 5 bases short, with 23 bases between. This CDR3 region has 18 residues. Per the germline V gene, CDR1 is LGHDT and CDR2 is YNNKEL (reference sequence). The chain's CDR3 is CASSQGRPGRRARETQYF. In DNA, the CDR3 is TGTGCCAGCAGCCAAGGACGACCTGGGAGAAGGGCACGCGAGACCCAGTACTTC.

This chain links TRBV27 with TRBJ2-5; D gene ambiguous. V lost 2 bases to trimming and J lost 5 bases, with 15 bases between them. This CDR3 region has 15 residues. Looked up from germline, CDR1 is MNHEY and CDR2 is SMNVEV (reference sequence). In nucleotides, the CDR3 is TGTGCCAGCAGTTTACGAGGCCTAGGCCTGGAGACCCAGTACTTC. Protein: CASSLRGLGLETQYF.

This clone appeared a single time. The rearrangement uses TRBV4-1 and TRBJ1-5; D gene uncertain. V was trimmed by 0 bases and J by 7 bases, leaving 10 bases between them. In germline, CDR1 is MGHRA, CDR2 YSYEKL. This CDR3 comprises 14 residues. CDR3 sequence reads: CASSQEGRGQPQHF. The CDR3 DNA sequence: TGCGCCAGCAGCCAAGAAGGGCGAGGGCAGCCCCAGCATTTT.

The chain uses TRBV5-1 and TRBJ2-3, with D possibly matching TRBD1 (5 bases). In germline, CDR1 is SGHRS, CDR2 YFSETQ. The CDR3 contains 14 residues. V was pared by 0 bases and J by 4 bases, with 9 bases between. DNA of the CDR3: TGCGCCAGCAGCTTGGAAGGGGTTTCAGATACGCAGTATTTT. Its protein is CASSLEGVSDTQYF.

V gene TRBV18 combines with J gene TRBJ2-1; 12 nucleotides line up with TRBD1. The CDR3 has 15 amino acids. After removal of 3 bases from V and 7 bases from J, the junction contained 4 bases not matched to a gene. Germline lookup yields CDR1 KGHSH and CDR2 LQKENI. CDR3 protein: CASSPPGQGANEQFF. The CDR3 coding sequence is TGTGCCAGCTCACCCCCGGGACAGGGGGCAAATGAGCAGTTCTTC.

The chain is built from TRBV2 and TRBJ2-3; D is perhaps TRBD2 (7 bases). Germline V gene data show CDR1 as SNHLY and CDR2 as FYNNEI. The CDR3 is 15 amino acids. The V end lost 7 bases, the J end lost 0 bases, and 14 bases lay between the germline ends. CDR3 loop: CASTSRGGSTDTQYF. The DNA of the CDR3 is TGTGCCAGCACCTCGAGGGGGGGTAGCACAGATACGCAGTATTTT.

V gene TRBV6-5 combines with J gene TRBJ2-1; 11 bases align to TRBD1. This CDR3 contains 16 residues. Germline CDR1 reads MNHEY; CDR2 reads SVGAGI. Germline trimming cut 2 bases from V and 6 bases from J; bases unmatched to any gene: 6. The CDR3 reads CASSYEAGTGGNEQFF. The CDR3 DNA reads TGTGCCAGCAGTTACGAGGCCGGGACAGGGGGCAATGAGCAGTTCTTC.

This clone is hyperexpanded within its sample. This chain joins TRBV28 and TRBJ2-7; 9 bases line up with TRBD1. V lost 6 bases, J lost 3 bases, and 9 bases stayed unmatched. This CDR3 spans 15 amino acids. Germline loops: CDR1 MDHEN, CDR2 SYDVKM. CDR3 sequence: CASSTTTGGDYEQYF. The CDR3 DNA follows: TGTGCCAGCAGCACAACGACAGGGGGAGACTACGAGCAGTACTTC.

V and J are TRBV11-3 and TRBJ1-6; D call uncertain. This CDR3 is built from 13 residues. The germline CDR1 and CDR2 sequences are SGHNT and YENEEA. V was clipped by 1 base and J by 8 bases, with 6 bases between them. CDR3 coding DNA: TGTGCCAGCAGCTTAGGACGGGATTCACCCCTCCACTTT. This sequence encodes CASSLGRDSPLHF.

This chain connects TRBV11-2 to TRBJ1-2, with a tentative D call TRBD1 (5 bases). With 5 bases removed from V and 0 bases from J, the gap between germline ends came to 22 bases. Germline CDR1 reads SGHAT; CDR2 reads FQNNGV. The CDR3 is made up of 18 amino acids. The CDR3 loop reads CASSPILFWAGPNYGYTF. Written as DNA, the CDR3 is TGTGCCAGCAGCCCAATACTTTTTTGGGCAGGGCCTAACTATGGCTACACCTTC.

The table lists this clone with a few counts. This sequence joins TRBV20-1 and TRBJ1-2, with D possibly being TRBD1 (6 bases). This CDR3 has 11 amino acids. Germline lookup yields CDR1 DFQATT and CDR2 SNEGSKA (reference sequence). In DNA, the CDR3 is TGCAGCGTTTCCCCAGGGGATGGCTACACCTTC. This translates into CSVSPGDGYTF.

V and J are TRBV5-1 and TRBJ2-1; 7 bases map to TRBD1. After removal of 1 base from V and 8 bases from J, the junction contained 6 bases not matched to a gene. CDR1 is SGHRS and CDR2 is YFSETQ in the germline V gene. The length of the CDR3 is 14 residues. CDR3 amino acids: CASSLWQGVDEQFF. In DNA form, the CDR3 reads TGCGCCAGCAGCTTGTGGCAGGGGGTCGATGAGCAGTTCTTC.

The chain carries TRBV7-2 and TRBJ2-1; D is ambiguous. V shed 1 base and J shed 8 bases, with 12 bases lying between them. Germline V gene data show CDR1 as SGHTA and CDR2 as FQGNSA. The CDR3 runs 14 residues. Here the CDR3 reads CASSLGPSLHEQFF. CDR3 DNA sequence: TGTGCCAGCAGCTTAGGCCCGAGTCTCCATGAGCAGTTCTTC.

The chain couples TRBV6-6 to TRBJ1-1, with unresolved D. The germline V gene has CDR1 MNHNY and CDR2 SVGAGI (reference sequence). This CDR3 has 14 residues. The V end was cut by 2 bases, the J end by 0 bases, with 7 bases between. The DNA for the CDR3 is TGTGCCAGCAGTTACCGTCGGGTGAACACTGAAGCTTTCTTT. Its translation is CASSYRRVNTEAFF.

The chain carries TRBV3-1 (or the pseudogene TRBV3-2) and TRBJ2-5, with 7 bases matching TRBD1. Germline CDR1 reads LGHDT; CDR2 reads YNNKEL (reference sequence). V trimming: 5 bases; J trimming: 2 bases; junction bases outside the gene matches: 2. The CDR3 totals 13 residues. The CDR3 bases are TGTGCCAGCAGCTTGGGACAGCAAGAGACCCAGTACTTC. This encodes CASSLGQQETQYF.

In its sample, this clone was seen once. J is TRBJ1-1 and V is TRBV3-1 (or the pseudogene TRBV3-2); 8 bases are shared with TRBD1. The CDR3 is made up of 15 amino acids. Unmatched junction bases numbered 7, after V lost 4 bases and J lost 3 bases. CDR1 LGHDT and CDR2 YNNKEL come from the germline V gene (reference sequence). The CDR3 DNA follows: TGTGCCAGCAGCCTCCGACAGGGGAGGTACACTGAAGCTTTCTTT. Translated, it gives CASSLRQGRYTEAFF.